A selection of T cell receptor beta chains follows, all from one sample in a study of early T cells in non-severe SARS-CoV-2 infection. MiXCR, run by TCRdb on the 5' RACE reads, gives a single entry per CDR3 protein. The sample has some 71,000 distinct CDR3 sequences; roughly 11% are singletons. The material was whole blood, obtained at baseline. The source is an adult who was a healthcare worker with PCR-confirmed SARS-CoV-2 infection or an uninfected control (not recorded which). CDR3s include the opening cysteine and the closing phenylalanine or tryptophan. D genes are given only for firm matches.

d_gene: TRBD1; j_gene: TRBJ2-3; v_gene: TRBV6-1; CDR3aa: CASSGTGSRTDTQYF
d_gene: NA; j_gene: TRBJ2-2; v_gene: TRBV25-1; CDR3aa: CASSERNPGELFF
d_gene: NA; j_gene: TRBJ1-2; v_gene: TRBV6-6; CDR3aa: CASSSGTGGEGYTF
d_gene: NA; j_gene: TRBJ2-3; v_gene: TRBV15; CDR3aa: CATSRDRRTDTQYF
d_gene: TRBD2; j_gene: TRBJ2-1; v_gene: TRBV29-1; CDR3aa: CSVQRLATYNEQFF
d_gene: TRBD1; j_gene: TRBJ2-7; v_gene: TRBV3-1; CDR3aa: CASRRGPAYEQYF
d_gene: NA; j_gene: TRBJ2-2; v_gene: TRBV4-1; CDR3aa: CASSQVGGGELFF
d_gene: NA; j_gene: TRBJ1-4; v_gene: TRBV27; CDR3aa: CASSSLVRMATNEKLFF
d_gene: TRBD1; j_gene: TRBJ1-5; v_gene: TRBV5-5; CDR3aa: CASSPTGGGRGNQPQHF
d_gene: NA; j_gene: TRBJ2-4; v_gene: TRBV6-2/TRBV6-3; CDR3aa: CASSYGRLVQNIQYF
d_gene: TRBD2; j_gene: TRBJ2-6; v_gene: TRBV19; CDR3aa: CASSPRRELGANVLTF
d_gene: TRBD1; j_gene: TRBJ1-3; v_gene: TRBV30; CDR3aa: CAWMTGTGAGNTIYF
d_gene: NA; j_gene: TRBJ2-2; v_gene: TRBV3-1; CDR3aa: CASSQPTGELFF
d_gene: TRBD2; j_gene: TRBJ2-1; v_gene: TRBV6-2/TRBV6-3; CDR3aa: CASSYSSRERWHNEQFF
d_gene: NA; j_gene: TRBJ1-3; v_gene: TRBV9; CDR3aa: CASSVDGGPGNTIYF
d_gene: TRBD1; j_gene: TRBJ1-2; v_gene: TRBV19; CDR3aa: CASSIGTGETF
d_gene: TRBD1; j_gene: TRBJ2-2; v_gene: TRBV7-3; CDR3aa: CASSFPGQGVGELFF
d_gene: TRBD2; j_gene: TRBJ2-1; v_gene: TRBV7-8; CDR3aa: CASSHRPSGPSYNEQFF
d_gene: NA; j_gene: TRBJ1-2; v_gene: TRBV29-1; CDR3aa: CSPPGGYTF
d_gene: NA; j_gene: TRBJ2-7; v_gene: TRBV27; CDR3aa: CASSLAGVHEQYF
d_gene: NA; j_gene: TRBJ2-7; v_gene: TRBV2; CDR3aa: CASREYRDASYEQYF
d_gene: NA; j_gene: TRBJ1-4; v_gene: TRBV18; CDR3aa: CASSQAREGEKLFF
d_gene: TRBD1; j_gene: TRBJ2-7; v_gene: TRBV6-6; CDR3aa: CASSYSEVGGNEQYF
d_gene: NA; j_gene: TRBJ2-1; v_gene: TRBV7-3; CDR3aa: CASSLGGTTIREQFF
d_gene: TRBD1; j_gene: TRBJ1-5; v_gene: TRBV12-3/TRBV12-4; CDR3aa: CASSMTGALGNQPQHF
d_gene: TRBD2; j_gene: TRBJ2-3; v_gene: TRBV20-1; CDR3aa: CSARDEAGGSVTTDTQYF
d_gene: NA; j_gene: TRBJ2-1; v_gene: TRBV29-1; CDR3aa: CSVEWRGLYNEQFF
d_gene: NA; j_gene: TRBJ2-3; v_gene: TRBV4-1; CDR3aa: CASSQDAQGVGTQYF
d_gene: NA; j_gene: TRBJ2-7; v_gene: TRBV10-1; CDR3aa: CASSPGISYEQYF
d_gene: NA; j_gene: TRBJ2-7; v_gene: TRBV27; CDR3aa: CASSSYAAEYEQYF
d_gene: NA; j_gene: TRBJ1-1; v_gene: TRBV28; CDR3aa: CASRMDRNTEAFF
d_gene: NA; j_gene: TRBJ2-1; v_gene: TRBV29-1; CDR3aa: CSVHPASYNEQFF
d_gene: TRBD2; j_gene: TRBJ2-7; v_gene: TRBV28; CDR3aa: CASTQNGGSTYEQYF
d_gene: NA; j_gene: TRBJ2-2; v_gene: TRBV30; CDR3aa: CAWSVGGANTGELFF
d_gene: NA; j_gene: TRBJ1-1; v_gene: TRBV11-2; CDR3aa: CASSLGGRGRAEAFF
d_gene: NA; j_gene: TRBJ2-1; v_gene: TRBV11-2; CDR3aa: CASSGPYNEQFF
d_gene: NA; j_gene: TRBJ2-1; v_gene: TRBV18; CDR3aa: CASSPSQAGQRHEQFF
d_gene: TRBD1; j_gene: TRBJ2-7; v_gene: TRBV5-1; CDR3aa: CASSPGQGRSYEQYF
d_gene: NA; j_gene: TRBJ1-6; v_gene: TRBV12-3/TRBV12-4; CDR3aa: CASSLNLGSPLHF
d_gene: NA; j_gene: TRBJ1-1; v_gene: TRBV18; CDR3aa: CASSPLSSRIMNTEAFF
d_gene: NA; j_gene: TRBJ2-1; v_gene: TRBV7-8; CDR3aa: CASSLNAGTGDNEQFF
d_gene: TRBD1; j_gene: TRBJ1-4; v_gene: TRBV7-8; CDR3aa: CASSLEQGTYEKLFF
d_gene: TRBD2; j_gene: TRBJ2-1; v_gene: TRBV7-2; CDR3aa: CASSIPSGTSYNEQFF
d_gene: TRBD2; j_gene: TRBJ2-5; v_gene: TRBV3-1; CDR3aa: CASSQGRGVTQYF
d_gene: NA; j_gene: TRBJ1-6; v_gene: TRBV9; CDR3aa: CASSVEQGGNSPLHF
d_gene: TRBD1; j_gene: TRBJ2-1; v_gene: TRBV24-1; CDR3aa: CATSPTGGGYNEQFF
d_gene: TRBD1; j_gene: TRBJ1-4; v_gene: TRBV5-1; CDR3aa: CASSERTGTSLRGNEKLFF
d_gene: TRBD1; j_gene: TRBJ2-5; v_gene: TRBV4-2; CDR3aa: CASSQDRGQQETQYF
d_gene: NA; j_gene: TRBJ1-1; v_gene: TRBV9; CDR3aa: CASSVGLALNTEAFF
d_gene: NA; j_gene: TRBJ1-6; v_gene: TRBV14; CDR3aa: CASSHLEGRGLMTLHF
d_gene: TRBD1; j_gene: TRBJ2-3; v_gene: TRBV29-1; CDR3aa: CSVEGDRGVADTQYF
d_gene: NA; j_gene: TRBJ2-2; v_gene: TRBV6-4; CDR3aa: CASSEQGSNTGELFF
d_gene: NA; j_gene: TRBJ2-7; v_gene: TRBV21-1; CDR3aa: CASSKRPRAYEQYF
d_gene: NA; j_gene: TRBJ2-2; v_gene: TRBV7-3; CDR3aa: CASSFTGSGELFF
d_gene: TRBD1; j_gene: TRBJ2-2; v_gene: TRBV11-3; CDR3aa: CASSLGTGTDNTGELFF
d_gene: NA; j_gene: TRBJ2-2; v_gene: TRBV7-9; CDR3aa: CASSRHGRVGELFF
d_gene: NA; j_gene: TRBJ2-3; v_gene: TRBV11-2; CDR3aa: CASSGRVGFTDTQYF
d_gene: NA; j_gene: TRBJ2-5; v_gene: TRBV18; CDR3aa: CASSRGTPETQYF
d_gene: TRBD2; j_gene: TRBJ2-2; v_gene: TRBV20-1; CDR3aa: CSARGTSPAGELFF